This T cell receptor beta chain was sequenced in a study of shared clonotypes between healthy human individuals. Study background: Three plates were used per donor for CD4 naive, three for CD4 memory, two for CD8 naive and one for CD8 memory.

Trimming took 7 bases from V and 4 from J; bases not matched to a gene: 4. Germline loops: CDR1 MDHEN, CDR2 SYDVKM. This CDR3 contains 13 residues. Profiling relied on immunoSEQ multiplex PCR, and the TCRdb table lists in-frame clones only, not all of them. The table shows 2 million to 3 million clones, with roughly 93% occurring only once. Findings of the study overall: Clonotype sharing across donors was expected to vary with sequencing depth.

In regard to this clone: What it binds is unknown.

The donors, healthy adults who were HIV-negative, had experienced no recent acute infections or vaccinations. Researchers partitioned CD4+ cells into CD45RA+ naive and CD45RA-negative memory subsets. This TCR was sampled from a man between 18 and 29 years old in good health. Some clones in this sample may be carry-over from other donors' samples. The sequenced material came from naive CD4+ T cells from PBMCs. Stated subset: CD45RA+ positively selected. The rearrangement joins TRBV28 to TRBJ2-1, with TRBD2 matching 7 bases. As DNA, the CDR3 is TGTGCCAGCACTTCTAGCGGATACAATGAGCAGTTCTTC. It encodes CASTSSGYNEQFF.